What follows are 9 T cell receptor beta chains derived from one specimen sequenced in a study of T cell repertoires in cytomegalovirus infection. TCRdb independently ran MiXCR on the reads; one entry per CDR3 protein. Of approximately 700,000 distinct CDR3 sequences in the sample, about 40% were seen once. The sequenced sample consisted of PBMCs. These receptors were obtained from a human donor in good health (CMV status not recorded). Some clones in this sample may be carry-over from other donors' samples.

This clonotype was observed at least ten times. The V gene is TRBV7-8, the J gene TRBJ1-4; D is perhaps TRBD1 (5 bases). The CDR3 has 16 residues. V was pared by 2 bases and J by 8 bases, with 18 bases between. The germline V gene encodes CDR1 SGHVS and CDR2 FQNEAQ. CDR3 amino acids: CASSLMLSGGGEKLFF. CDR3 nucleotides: TGTGCCAGCAGCTTAATGTTATCCGGGGGGGGGGAAAAACTGTTTTTT.

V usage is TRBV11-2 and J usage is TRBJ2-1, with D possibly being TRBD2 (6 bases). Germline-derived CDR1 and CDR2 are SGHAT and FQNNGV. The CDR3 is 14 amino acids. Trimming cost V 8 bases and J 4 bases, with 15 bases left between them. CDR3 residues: CASLPGSRYNEQFF. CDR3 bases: TGTGCCAGCCTGCCCGGGAGCCGATACAATGAGCAGTTCTTC. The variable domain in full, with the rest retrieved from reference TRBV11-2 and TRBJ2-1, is EAGVAQSPRYKIIEKRQSVAFWCNPISGHATLYWYQQILGQGPKLLIQFQNNGVVDDSQLPKDRFSAERLKGVDSTLKIQPAKLEDSAVYLCASLPGSRYNEQFFGPGTRLTVL.

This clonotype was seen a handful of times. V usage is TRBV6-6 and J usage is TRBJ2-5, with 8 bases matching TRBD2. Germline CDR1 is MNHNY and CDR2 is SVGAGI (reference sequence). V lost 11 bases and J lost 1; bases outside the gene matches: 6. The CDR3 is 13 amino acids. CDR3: CASTGTSQETQYF. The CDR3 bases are TGTGCCTCCACGGGGACTAGCCAAGAGACCCAGTACTTC.

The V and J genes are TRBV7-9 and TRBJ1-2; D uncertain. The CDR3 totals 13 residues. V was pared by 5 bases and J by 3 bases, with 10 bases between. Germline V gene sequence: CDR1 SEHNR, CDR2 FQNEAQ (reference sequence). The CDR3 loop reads CASSPVSYYGYTF. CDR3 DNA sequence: TGTGCCAGCAGCCCCGTCTCTTACTATGGCTACACCTTC.

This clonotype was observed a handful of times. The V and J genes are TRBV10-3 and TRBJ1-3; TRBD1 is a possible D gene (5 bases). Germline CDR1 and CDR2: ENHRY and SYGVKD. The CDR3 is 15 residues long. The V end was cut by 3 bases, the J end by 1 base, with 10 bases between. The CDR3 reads CAISDRDSSGNTIYF. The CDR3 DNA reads TGTGCCATCAGTGACCGGGACTCTTCTGGAAACACCATATATTTT.

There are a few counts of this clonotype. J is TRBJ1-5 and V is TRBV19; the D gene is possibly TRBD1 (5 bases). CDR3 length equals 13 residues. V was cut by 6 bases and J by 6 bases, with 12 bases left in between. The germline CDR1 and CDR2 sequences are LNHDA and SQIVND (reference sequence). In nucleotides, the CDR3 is TGTGCCAGTAGGACGGGGGGTAGTCAGCCCCAGCATTTT. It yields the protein CASRTGGSQPQHF. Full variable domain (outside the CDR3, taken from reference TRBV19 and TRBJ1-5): DGGITQSPKYLFRKEGQNVTLSCEQNLNHDAMYWYRQDPGQGLRLIYYSQIVNDFQKGDIAEGYSVSREKKESFPLTVTSAQKNPTAFYLCASRTGGSQPQHFGDGTRLSIL.

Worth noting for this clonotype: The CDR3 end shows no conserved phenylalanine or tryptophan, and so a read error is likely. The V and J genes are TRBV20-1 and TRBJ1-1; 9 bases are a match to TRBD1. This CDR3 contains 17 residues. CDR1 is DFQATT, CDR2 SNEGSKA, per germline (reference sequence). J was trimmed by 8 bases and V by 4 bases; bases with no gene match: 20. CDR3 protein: CSAIEQGALSVDAEAFL. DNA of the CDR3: TGCAGTGCTATAGAACAGGGGGCGCTGAGTGTGGACGCGGAAGCTTTCTTG.

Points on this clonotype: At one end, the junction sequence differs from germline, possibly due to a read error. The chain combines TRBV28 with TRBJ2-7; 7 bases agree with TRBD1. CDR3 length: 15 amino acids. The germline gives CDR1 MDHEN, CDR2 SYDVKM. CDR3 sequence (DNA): TGTGCCAGCAGTTTTTCCGGGACAGAGCTCTACGAGCATTACTTC. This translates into CASSFSGTELYEHYF.

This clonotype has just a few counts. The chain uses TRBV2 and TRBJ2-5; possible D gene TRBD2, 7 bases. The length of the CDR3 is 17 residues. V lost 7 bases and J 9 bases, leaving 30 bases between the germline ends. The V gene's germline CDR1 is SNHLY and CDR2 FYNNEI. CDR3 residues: CASNRNRGGTLGGAQYF. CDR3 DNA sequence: TGTGCCAGCAATCGAAATCGCGGGGGCACCCTTGGGGGGGCCCAGTACTTC.